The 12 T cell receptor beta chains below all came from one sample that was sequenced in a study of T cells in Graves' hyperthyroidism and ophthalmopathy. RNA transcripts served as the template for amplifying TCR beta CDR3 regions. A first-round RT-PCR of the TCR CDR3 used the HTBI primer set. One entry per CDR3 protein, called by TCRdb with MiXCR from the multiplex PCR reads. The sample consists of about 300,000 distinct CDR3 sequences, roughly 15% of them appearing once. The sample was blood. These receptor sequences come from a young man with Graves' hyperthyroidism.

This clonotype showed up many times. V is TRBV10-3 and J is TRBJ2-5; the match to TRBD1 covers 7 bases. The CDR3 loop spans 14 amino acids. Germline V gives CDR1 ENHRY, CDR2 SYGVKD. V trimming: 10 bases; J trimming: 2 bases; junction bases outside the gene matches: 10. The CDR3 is CATAPTGRQETQYF. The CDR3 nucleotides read TGTGCCACCGCACCGACAGGGCGGCAAGAGACCCAGTACTTC.

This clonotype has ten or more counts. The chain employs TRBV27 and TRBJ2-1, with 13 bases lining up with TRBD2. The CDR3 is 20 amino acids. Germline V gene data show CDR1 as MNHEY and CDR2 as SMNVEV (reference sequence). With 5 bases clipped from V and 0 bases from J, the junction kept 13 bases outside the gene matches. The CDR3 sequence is CASSPPGLAGAPSSYNEQFF. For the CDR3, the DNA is TGTGCCAGCAGTCCCCCCGGACTAGCGGGAGCGCCTAGCTCCTACAATGAGCAGTTCTTC.

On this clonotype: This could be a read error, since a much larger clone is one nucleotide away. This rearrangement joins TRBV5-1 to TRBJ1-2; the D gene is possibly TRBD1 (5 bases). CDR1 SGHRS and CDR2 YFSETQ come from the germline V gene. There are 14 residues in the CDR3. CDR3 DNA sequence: TGCGCCAGCAGAGGTGACAGCGCTAACTATGGCTCCACCTTC. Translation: CASRGDSANYGSTF.

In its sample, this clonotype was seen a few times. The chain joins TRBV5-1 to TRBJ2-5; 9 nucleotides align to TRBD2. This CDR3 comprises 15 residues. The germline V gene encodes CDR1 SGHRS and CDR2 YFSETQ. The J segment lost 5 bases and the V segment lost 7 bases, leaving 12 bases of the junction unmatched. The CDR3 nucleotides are TGCGCCAGCGGGACATCTCACAGCGGGGGGGAGACCCAGTACTTC. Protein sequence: CASGTSHSGGETQYF.

The CDR3 here is CASSIRASPYTQYF. The CDR3 DNA reads as TGTGCCAGTAGTATAAGGGCTAGCCCGTATACGCAGTATTTT. This sequence joins TRBV19 and TRBJ2-3; D is possibly TRBD2 (5 bases). The CDR3 contains 14 residues. Germline CDR1 LNHDA, CDR2 SQIVND (reference sequence). Trimming removed 2 bases at V and 7 bases at J, with 13 bases between.

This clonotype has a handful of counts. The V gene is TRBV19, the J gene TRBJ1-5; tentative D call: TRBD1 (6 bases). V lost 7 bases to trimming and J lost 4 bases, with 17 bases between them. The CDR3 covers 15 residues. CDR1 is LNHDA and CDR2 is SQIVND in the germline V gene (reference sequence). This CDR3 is CASKQQGGENQPQHF. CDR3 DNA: TGTGCCAGTAAGCAACAAGGGGGGGAGAATCAGCCCCAGCATTTT.

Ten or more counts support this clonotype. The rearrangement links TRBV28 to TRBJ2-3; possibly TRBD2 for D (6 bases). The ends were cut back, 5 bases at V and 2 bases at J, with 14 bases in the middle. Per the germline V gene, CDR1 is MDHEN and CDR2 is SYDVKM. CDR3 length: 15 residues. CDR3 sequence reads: CASSILSGYTDTQYF. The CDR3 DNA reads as TGTGCCAGCAGTATACTTAGCGGCTACACAGATACGCAGTATTTT.

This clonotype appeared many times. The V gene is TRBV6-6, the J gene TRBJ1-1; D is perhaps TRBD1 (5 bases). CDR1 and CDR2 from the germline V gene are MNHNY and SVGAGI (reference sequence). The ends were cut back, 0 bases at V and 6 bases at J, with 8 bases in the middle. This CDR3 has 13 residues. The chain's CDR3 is CASSYSGVSEAFF. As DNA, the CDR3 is TGTGCCAGCAGTTACTCAGGGGTTTCTGAAGCTTTCTTT.

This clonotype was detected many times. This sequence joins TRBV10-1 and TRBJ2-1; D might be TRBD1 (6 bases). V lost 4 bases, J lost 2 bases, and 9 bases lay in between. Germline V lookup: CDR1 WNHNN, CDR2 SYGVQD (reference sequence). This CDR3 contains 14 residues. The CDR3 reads CASSVRDTYNEQFF. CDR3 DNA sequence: TGCGCCAGCAGTGTTCGGGACACCTACAATGAGCAGTTCTTC.

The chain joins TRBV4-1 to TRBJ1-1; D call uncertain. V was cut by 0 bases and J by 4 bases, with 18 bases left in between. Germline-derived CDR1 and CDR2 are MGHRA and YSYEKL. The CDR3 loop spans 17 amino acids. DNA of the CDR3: TGCGCCAGCAGCCAAGACCTTTATATAGGCTTAGGCACTGAAGCTTTCTTT. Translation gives CASSQDLYIGLGTEAFF.

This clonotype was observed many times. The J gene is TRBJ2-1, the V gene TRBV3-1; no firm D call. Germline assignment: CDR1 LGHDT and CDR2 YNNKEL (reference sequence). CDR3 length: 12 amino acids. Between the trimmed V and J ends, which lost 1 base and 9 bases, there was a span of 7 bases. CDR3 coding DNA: TGTGCCAGCAGCCAAGTTAAGAGTGAGCAGTTCTTC. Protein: CASSQVKSEQFF.

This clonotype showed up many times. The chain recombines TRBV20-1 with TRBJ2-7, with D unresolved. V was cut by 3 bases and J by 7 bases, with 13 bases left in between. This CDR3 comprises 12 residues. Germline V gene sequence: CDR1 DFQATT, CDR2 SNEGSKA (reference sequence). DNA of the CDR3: TGCAGTGCTAGTCTCGGGTCCCTGGAGCAGTACTTC. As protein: CSASLGSLEQYF.